This T cell receptor (beta chain) was sequenced for a study of blood T cell repertoires in COVID-19. Authors' analysis steps: Counts of nucleated cells, estimated from reference gene primer amplification, were obtained. Clones were read by immunoSEQ multiplex PCR, and TCRdb kept only the in-frame ones, dropping some. The V and J calls and clone size come from that table; D and trimming were worked out from the DNA. The table shows approximately 100,000 clones, with approximately 86% occurring only once. V gave up 3 bases and J gave up 0 bases; unmatched junction bases: 3. CDR3 length: 16 amino acids. Germline CDR1 is SGHTA and CDR2 is FQGNSA. The sample holds one count of this clone.

The receptor comes from a woman between 50 and 59 years old who had recovered from COVID-19. The chain links TRBV7-2 to TRBJ2-1; the match to TRBD2 covers 9 bases. Specimen: PBMCs or T cells enriched from blood (not recorded which). CDR3 in amino acids: CASSLISGSSYNEQFF. CDR3 DNA sequence: TGTGCCAGCAGCTTGATTAGCGGGAGCTCCTACAATGAGCAGTTCTTC.